This TCR beta chain was recovered during a study of blood T cell repertoires in COVID-19. Study overall: PBMCs, B-cell-depleted T cells, or T cells were the source of the cDNA or gDNA that made up the material.

Libraries were prepared by immunoSEQ multiplex PCR; TCRdb keeps only in-frame clonotypes and omits some of them. The repertoire holds a few hundred thousand clones, with more than 75% as singletons. Individuals aged 18 to 89 years were recruited from 24 US areas. Clinical histories supplied by participants themselves formed the basis of cohort assignment. This receptor was obtained from a man aged 40-55 years who had recovered from COVID-19. The sample taken for sequencing was PBMCs or T cells enriched from blood (not recorded which).

The CDR3 protein is CASRIPGQNYGYTF. CDR3 in DNA: TGTGCCAGTAGAATCCCGGGACAGAACTATGGCTACACCTTC. The rearrangement uses TRBV19 and TRBJ1-2, with 7 nucleotides matching TRBD1. After removal of 6 bases from V and 2 bases from J, the junction contained 6 bases not matched to a gene. Germline V CDR1 and CDR2: LNHDA, SQIVND (reference sequence). The CDR3 runs to 14 residues. The full variable domain, with the rest looked up from reference TRBV19 and TRBJ1-2, is DGGITQSPKYLFRKEGQNVTLSCEQNLNHDAMYWYRQDPGQGLRLIYYSQIVNDFQKGDIAEGYSVSREKKESFPLTVTSAQKNPTAFYLCASRIPGQNYGYTFGSGTRLTVV.